Shown below are 16 T cell receptor beta chains from a single sample sequenced in a study of control samples from healthy donors and cancer patients. Measured with immunoSEQ multiplex PCR; TCRdb has only the in-frame clones, and not every one. Of approximately 28,000 clones in the sample, about nine tenths are singletons; the top ten hold over 9.5%. The sequenced sample consisted of PBMCs. The receptors derive from a man in his forties or fifties with lung cancer.

The chain is built from TRBV7-6 and TRBJ1-2; maybe TRBD1 (5 bases). The CDR3 runs to 14 residues. Germline CDR1 SGHVS, CDR2 FNYEAQ. Trimming took off 8 bases at V and 4 bases at J, with 17 bases between the two ends. The DNA for the CDR3 is TGTGCCAGCGGACTGGGCCAGGGCCTCTATGGCTACACCTTC. It codes for CASGLGQGLYGYTF.

This rearrangement joins TRBV6-6 to TRBJ1-1; unclear D gene. CDR1 MNHNY and CDR2 SVGAGI come from the germline V gene (reference sequence). This CDR3 contains 14 residues. Trimming pared 2 bases from V and 1 base from J, leaving 8 bases between. The CDR3 spells CASSYARKNTEAFF. The CDR3 bases are TGTGCCAGCAGTTACGCCAGGAAGAACACTGAAGCTTTCTTT.

The V gene is TRBV7-6, the J gene TRBJ2-2; no clear D. The CDR3 is 11 residues long. The germline V and J ends were trimmed by 2 bases and 5 bases, with 0 bases remaining between them. Looked up from germline, CDR1 is SGHVS and CDR2 is FNYEAQ. The CDR3 loop reads CASSLTGELFF. The CDR3 DNA sequence: TGTGCCAGCAGCTTAACCGGGGAGCTGTTTTTT.

V usage is TRBV18 and J usage is TRBJ1-5; D is perhaps TRBD1 (6 bases). Trimming took off 5 bases at V and 2 bases at J, with 13 bases between the two ends. The CDR3 covers 15 residues. The V gene's germline CDR1 is KGHSH and CDR2 LQKENI. CDR3 sequence: CASSTTTGGNQPQHF. In nucleotides, the CDR3 is TGTGCCAGCTCAACTACGACAGGAGGCAATCAGCCCCAGCATTTT. The whole variable domain, remainder taken from reference TRBV18 and TRBJ1-5, is NAGVMQNPRHLVRRRGQEARLRCSPMKGHSHVYWYRQLPEEGLKFMVYLQKENIIDESGMPKERFSAEFPKEGPSILRIQQVVRGDSAAYFCASSTTTGGNQPQHFGDGTRLSIL.

The gene calls are TRBV10-1 and TRBJ1-2; D ambiguous. Deletions cut 0 bases from V and 4 bases from J, with 15 bases between. The CDR3 loop spans 16 amino acids. Germline values: CDR1 WNHNN, CDR2 SYGVQD (reference sequence). CDR3 sequence: CASSESYGDCCYGYTF. In DNA, the CDR3 is TGCGCCAGCAGTGAGTCGTATGGTGACTGCTGCTATGGCTACACCTTC.

This chain joins TRBV29-1 and TRBJ2-3; D is uncertain. V was clipped by 4 bases and J by 5 bases, with 10 bases between them. Germline CDR1 and CDR2: SQVTM and ANQGSEA. The CDR3 covers 12 residues. The DNA for the CDR3 is TGCAGCGTTGGGAGCCCAAAAGATACGCAGTATTTT. Amino acid sequence: CSVGSPKDTQYF.

The gene calls are TRBV6-5 and TRBJ2-2, with D possibly matching TRBD2 (7 bases). The V and J ends lost 7 bases and 5 bases respectively, with 14 bases between them. The CDR3 totals 14 residues. Germline V CDR1 and CDR2: MNHEY, SVGAGI. The CDR3: CASMEGGPTGELFF. Written as DNA, the CDR3 is TGTGCCAGCATGGAGGGGGGGCCTACCGGGGAGCTGTTTTTT.

The chain employs TRBV9 and TRBJ1-2; 8 bases line up with TRBD1. The CDR3 is 15 residues long. The junction had 8 bases not matched to a gene; V was cut back by 3 bases and J by 4 bases. Germline loops: CDR1 SGDLS, CDR2 YYNGEE. The CDR3 spells CASSAGGPRIYGYTF. The CDR3 DNA sequence: TGTGCCAGCAGCGCAGGGGGCCCTAGGATCTATGGCTACACCTTC.

To note about this clone: The sample has other DNA sequences that encode this CDR3 too. The chain links TRBV3-1 (or the pseudogene TRBV3-2) to TRBJ2-7, with D tentatively TRBD1 (5 bases). Germline CDR1 reads LGHDT; CDR2 reads YNNKEL (reference sequence). The length of the CDR3 is 12 residues. Trimming cost V 0 bases and J 6 bases, with 6 bases left between them. This CDR3 reads CASSQDQGEQYF. Here the CDR3 DNA reads TGTGCCAGCAGCCAAGATCAGGGCGAGCAGTACTTC.

This chain's CDR3 is CASSTGDYGYTF. The CDR3 nucleotides are TGTGCCAGCAGTACCGGCGACTATGGCTACACCTTC. V gene TRBV6-2 or TRBV6-3 combines with J gene TRBJ1-2, with D hard to call. Trimming pared 5 bases from V and 3 bases from J, leaving 7 bases between. Germline-derived CDR1 and CDR2 are MNHEY and SVGEGT. The CDR3 runs to 12 residues.

V is TRBV7-2 and J is TRBJ2-3, with D possibly being TRBD2 (5 bases). The CDR3 is 15 amino acids. CDR1 and CDR2 (germline): SGHTA, FQGNSA. Trimming left V 1 base short and J 4 bases short, with 12 bases between. CDR3: CASSLGLSPPDTQYF. The CDR3 region has the DNA TGTGCCAGCAGCTTAGGACTATCCCCCCCAGATACGCAGTATTTT.

The DNA for the CDR3 is TGTGCCAGCAGCGACCGACTAGCGCTGAACACCGGGGAGCTGTTTTTT. This encodes CASSDRLALNTGELFF. The chain links TRBV9 to TRBJ2-2, with 8 bases matching TRBD2. In germline, CDR1 is SGDLS, CDR2 YYNGEE. The CDR3 covers 16 residues. Trimming took 3 bases from V and 1 from J; bases not matched to a gene: 5.

This sequence joins TRBV5-8 and TRBJ2-3, with 10 bases that match TRBD2. The length of the CDR3 is 15 residues. Germline lookup yields CDR1 SGHTS and CDR2 YDEGEE. After removal of 0 bases from V and 7 bases from J, the junction contained 5 bases not matched to a gene. For the CDR3, the DNA is TGTGCCAGCAGCTTGGGGCTAGCGGGGGTGTATACGCAGTATTTT. Protein product: CASSLGLAGVYTQYF.

The chain uses TRBV7-2 and TRBJ2-3; 8 positions match TRBD2. This CDR3 is built from 14 residues. Looked up from germline, CDR1 is SGHTA and CDR2 is FQGNSA. J lost 3 bases, V lost 8 bases, and 7 bases had no gene match. DNA for the CDR3: TGTGCCAGCCTGGGGCGGGGGGCAACAGATACGCAGTATTTT. Translation: CASLGRGATDTQYF.

This clone came up once. CDR3: CASSHLGTGELFF. CDR3 nucleotide sequence: TGCGCCAGCAGCCACCTAGGCACCGGGGAGCTGTTTTTT. The rearrangement uses TRBV4-1 and TRBJ2-2, with D unresolved. Germline values: CDR1 MGHRA, CDR2 YSYEKL. This CDR3 region has 13 residues. The germline V and J ends were trimmed by 3 bases and 4 bases, with 6 bases remaining between them.

The chain couples TRBV3-1 (or the pseudogene TRBV3-2) to TRBJ1-3, with D hard to call. V was shortened by 3 bases and J by 10 bases, with 10 bases between the two germline ends. This CDR3 is built from 12 residues. CDR1 LGHDT and CDR2 YNNKEL come from the germline V gene (reference sequence). CDR3 bases: TGTGCCAGCAGCCATCTCGGTGATACCATATATTTT. Translation: CASSHLGDTIYF.